The 28 T cell receptor beta chains listed next were all sequenced from one sample in a study of blood T cell repertoires in COVID-19. The table came from immunoSEQ multiplex PCR; TCRdb's copy has only in-frame clones and leaves some out. The sample carries more than 150,000 clones, around 86% recorded once. The specimen was peripheral blood. The source of these receptors is a man in his forties with acute or convalescent COVID-19.

The V call is TRBV18, the J call TRBJ2-7; D is ambiguous. The V and J ends lost 2 bases and 0 bases respectively, with 8 bases between them. The germline V gene has CDR1 KGHSH and CDR2 LQKENI. The CDR3 is 14 amino acids. The CDR3 nucleotides read TGTGCCAGCTCACCAGGTGTTAGCTCCTACGAGCAGTACTTC. It codes for CASSPGVSSYEQYF.

CDR3 amino acids: CASSQGTVLSPLHF. The DNA for the CDR3 is TGTGCCAGCAGCCAAGGGACAGTATTGTCACCCCTCCACTTT. V usage is TRBV14 and J usage is TRBJ1-6; TRBD1 might be the D (6 bases). V lost 1 base to trimming and J lost 10 bases, with 11 bases between them. CDR3 size: 14 residues. Looked up from germline, CDR1 is SGHDN and CDR2 is FVKESK. Combining the CDR3 with reference TRBV14 and TRBJ1-6 gives the whole variable domain EAGVTQFPSHSVIEKGQTVTLRCDPISGHDNLYWYRRVMGKEIKFLLHFVKESKQDESGMPNNRFLAERTGGTYSTLKVQPAELEDSGVYFCASSQGTVLSPLHFGNGTRLTVT.

The genes are TRBV4-3 and TRBJ2-2; tentative D call: TRBD1 (5 bases). The CDR3 loop spans 18 amino acids. Germline V gene sequence: CDR1 LGHNA, CDR2 YSLEER. Trimming removed 0 bases at V and 4 bases at J, with 18 bases between. CDR3 nucleotides: TGCGCCAGCAGCCAAGAGGGTCGGCAGGGATGGAGCACCGGGGAGCTGTTTTTT. Translating gives CASSQEGRQGWSTGELFF.

V usage is TRBV30 and J usage is TRBJ1-2; 9 bases align to TRBD1. V shed 0 bases, J shed 7 bases, and the junction held 9 bases outside the gene matches. CDR1 and CDR2 from the germline V gene are GTSNPN and SVGIG (reference sequence). The CDR3 consists of 15 residues. CDR3 protein: CAWSVLGTGISGYTF. The CDR3 nucleotides are TGTGCCTGGAGTGTACTAGGGACAGGGATTAGTGGCTACACCTTC.

The chain employs TRBV19 and TRBJ2-2; D may be TRBD2 (5 bases). Trimming removed 1 base from V and 9 bases from J, with 12 bases in between. Germline lookup yields CDR1 LNHDA and CDR2 SQIVND (reference sequence). There are 14 residues in the CDR3. In nucleotides, the CDR3 is TGTGCCAGTAGTATAGGGACTCCACCCAGGGAGCTGTTTTTT. This encodes CASSIGTPPRELFF.

The rearrangement links TRBV30 to TRBJ1-5; D unresolved. The CDR3 totals 13 residues. Trimming removed 1 base from V and 6 bases from J, with 10 bases in between. Germline V lookup: CDR1 GTSNPN, CDR2 SVGIG (reference sequence). The CDR3 is CAWSAAMGQPQHF. CDR3 coding DNA: TGTGCCTGGAGTGCAGCGATGGGTCAGCCCCAGCATTTT. Based on the CDR3 plus reference TRBV30 and TRBJ1-5, the full variable domain is SQTIHQWPATLVQPVGSPLSLECTVEGTSNPNLYWYRQAAGRGLQLLFYSVGIGQISSEVPQNLSASRPQDRQFILSSKKLLLSDSGFYLCAWSAAMGQPQHFGDGTRLSIL.

The chain uses TRBV5-4 and TRBJ2-1; 8 nucleotides agree with TRBD2. This CDR3 is built from 15 residues. With V trimmed by 1 base and J by 4 bases, 4 bases remained unmatched. Germline loops: CDR1 SGHNT, CDR2 YYREEE (reference sequence). The CDR3 DNA reads TGTGCCAGCAGCTTGTCACGGGGGGGGTACAATGAGCAGTTCTTC. The encoded protein is CASSLSRGGYNEQFF.

V and J are TRBV27 and TRBJ1-3, with TRBD1 as a possible D gene (6 bases). Germline V lookup: CDR1 MNHEY, CDR2 SMNVEV (reference sequence). Trimming removed 6 bases from V and 0 bases from J, with 6 bases in between. CDR3 length equals 13 residues. CDR3 residues: CASRTGSGNTIYF. The CDR3 coding sequence is TGTGCCAGCAGGACAGGCTCTGGAAACACCATATATTTT.

This clone is a singleton in its sample. The chain has TRBV7-3 and TRBJ2-5, with a possible D match to TRBD1 (5 bases). Trimming removed 2 bases at V and 7 bases at J, with 11 bases between. This CDR3 spans 13 amino acids. Per germline, CDR1 SGHTA and CDR2 FQGTGA. In nucleotides, the CDR3 is TGTGCCAGCAGCTTATGGCAGGGCGGGACCCAGTACTTC. Protein: CASSLWQGGTQYF.

V and J are TRBV3-1 (or the pseudogene TRBV3-2) and TRBJ2-1; 10 bases align to TRBD2. Trimming took 2 bases from V and 4 from J; bases not matched to a gene: 5. This CDR3 has 16 amino acids. Looked up from germline, CDR1 is LGHDT and CDR2 is YNNKEL (reference sequence). CDR3 protein: CASSQSGGARYNEQFF. The DNA of the CDR3 is TGTGCCAGCAGCCAAAGCGGGGGGGCCCGGTACAATGAGCAGTTCTTC.

This clone was counted many times. V is TRBV5-1 and J is TRBJ2-7; 8 positions match TRBD1. J was trimmed by 4 bases and V by 7 bases; bases with no gene match: 13. The V gene's germline CDR1 is SGHRS and CDR2 YFSETQ. The CDR3 contains 15 residues. The CDR3 coding sequence is TGCGCCAGCGGGTTAGGGACAGGTCCGCAATACGAGCAGTACTTC. Residues: CASGLGTGPQYEQYF.

DNA of the CDR3: TGTGCCAGCAGCCGGACAGGAACCTCCTACGAGCAGTACTTC. The encoded protein is CASSRTGTSYEQYF. V and J are TRBV11-2 and TRBJ2-7; 7 nucleotides agree with TRBD1. The germline V gene has CDR1 SGHAT and CDR2 FQNNGV. J was trimmed by 0 bases and V by 5 bases; bases with no gene match: 4. The CDR3 contains 14 residues.

This chain uses TRBV27 with TRBJ2-7; 12 positions match TRBD2. The V and J ends lost 5 bases and 2 bases, in that order; junction bases with no gene match: 1. Germline CDR1 and CDR2: MNHEY and SMNVEV (reference sequence). The CDR3 sequence is 14 residues long. CDR3 nucleotides: TGTGCCAGCAGTACTAGCGGGGGGACCTACGAGCAGTACTTC. Protein: CASSTSGGTYEQYF.

The chain employs TRBV6-2 or TRBV6-3 and TRBJ2-3, with TRBD2 as a possible D gene (7 bases). Germline CDR1 MNHEY, CDR2 SVGEGT. The V end was cut by 3 bases, the J end by 1 base, with 17 bases between. This CDR3 is built from 17 residues. The CDR3 sequence: CASSYQFGGGRTDTQYF. The CDR3 DNA sequence: TGTGCCAGCAGTTATCAGTTTGGGGGGGGGCGCACAGATACGCAGTATTTT.

The CDR3 here is CARYIGGRREETQYF. For the CDR3, the DNA is TGTGCCAGGTATATCGGGGGGCGGAGAGAAGAGACCCAGTACTTC. This sequence joins TRBV6-1 and TRBJ2-5; tentative D call: TRBD2 (7 bases). Germline assignment: CDR1 MNHNS and CDR2 SASEGT. V was cut by 9 bases and J by 3 bases, with 20 bases left in between. The CDR3 runs 15 residues.

The rearrangement links TRBV23-1 to TRBJ2-7; perhaps TRBD1 as D (6 bases). TRBV23-1 is filed as an ORF, its function uncertain. With 2 bases removed from V and 4 bases from J, the gap between germline ends came to 30 bases. The CDR3 consists of 20 residues. The CDR3, as DNA: TGCGCCAGCAGTCAACCCAACGGTAAATTCCAGGACAGCGAATATTACGAGCAGTACTTC. It yields the protein CASSQPNGKFQDSEYYEQYF.

The chain is built from TRBV25-1 and TRBJ1-2; maybe TRBD1 (6 bases). CDR1 and CDR2 from the germline V gene are MGHDK and SYGVNS. V lost 6 bases and J 4 bases, leaving 18 bases between the germline ends. The CDR3 extends over 15 amino acids. In DNA form, the CDR3 reads TGTGCCAGCAGGGACTCCCTACAGGGTTCCTATGGCTACACCTTC. Translated: CASRDSLQGSYGYTF.

The chain has TRBV7-2 and TRBJ2-7; 10 bases fit TRBD2. V lost 5 bases to trimming and J lost 6 bases; unmatched junction nucleotides: 7. CDR3 length: 14 residues. Germline lookup yields CDR1 SGHTA and CDR2 FQGNSA. The CDR3 DNA reads TGTGCCAGCAGCCCTGGAGCGGGGGGGGTCGAGCAGTACTTC. As protein: CASSPGAGGVEQYF.

This sequence joins TRBV27 and TRBJ2-2; D gene uncertain. In germline, CDR1 is MNHEY, CDR2 SMNVEV (reference sequence). Trimming cost V 3 bases and J 1 base, with 6 bases left between them. The CDR3 contains 14 residues. The CDR3 here is CASSFRRNTGELFF. The CDR3 DNA is TGTGCCAGCAGTTTCCGGAGGAACACCGGGGAGCTGTTTTTT.

The chain combines TRBV9 with TRBJ2-1; D call uncertain. The germline V and J ends were trimmed by 0 bases and 4 bases, with 5 bases remaining between them. The CDR3 sequence is 13 residues long. Germline-derived CDR1 and CDR2 are SGDLS and YYNGEE. The CDR3 protein is CASSVADYNEQFF. DNA for the CDR3: TGTGCCAGCAGCGTAGCAGATTACAATGAGCAGTTCTTC.

The CDR3 loop reads CASSPAGGVDEQFF. CDR3 in DNA: TGTGCCAGCAGCCCCGCGGGGGGCGTCGATGAGCAGTTCTTC. The chain couples TRBV6-2 or TRBV6-3 to TRBJ2-1; 8 bases map to TRBD2. CDR1 MNHEY and CDR2 SVGEGT come from the germline V gene. Unmatched junction bases numbered 9, after V lost 6 bases and J lost 8 bases. The CDR3 totals 14 residues.

This sequence joins TRBV5-1 and TRBJ2-5, with D possibly matching TRBD2 (7 bases). The CDR3 is 19 amino acids. V was shortened by 0 bases and J by 2 bases, with 23 bases between the two germline ends. Germline CDR1 reads SGHRS; CDR2 reads YFSETQ. The CDR3 spells CASSLGRAGALNPQETQYF. The CDR3 DNA follows: TGCGCCAGCAGCTTGGGTCGGGCGGGGGCCCTAAACCCACAAGAGACCCAGTACTTC.

The V call is TRBV6-5, the J call TRBJ2-7; 9 nucleotides line up with TRBD1. Losses at the gene ends were 2 bases for V and 6 bases for J; bases not matched to a gene: 8. Germline values: CDR1 MNHEY, CDR2 SVGAGI. This CDR3 has 15 amino acids. The CDR3 region is CASSYGTGMASEQYF. The CDR3 DNA sequence: TGTGCCAGCAGTTACGGGACAGGGATGGCAAGCGAGCAGTACTTC.

The chain uses TRBV27 and TRBJ2-4; 7 bases match TRBD1. The V segment lost 7 bases and the J segment 3 bases; nucleotides outside the gene matches: 18. There are 18 residues in the CDR3. Germline V gene data show CDR1 as MNHEY and CDR2 as SMNVEV (reference sequence). CDR3 coding DNA: TGTGCCAGCAAAACGACCGATGGATGGGACAGCAACAAAAACATTCAGTACTTC. It encodes CASKTTDGWDSNKNIQYF.

Many counts were recorded for this clone. The CDR3 DNA follows: TGTGCCAGCAGCATACAGGGGGCGGGAGAGACCCAGTACTTC. Protein: CASSIQGAGETQYF. The V call is TRBV5-4, the J call TRBJ2-5; 9 bases match TRBD1. V shed 4 bases, J shed 4 bases, and the junction held 5 bases outside the gene matches. This CDR3 spans 14 amino acids. CDR1 SGHNT and CDR2 YYREEE come from the germline V gene (reference sequence).

V usage is TRBV4-1 and J usage is TRBJ2-7; 10 bases agree with TRBD1. The J segment lost 7 bases and the V segment lost 1 base, leaving 10 bases of the junction unmatched. Germline V gives CDR1 MGHRA, CDR2 YSYEKL. The CDR3 covers 16 residues. The CDR3 nucleotides are TGCGCCAGCAGCCAAGGGACCCGGGACAGGGGAGGTGAGCAGTACTTC. Its protein product is CASSQGTRDRGGEQYF.

V gene TRBV6-2 or TRBV6-3 combines with J gene TRBJ2-1, with TRBD2 matching 7 bases. Germline CDR1 is MNHEY and CDR2 is SVGEGT. V lost 2 bases and J lost 3; bases outside the gene matches: 7. The CDR3 sequence is 16 residues long. The CDR3 coding sequence is TGTGCCAGCAGTTACCCGGAGAGCGGGGACTACAATGAGCAGTTCTTC. The encoded protein is CASSYPESGDYNEQFF.

This chain links TRBV6-4 with TRBJ2-5, with TRBD2 as a possible D gene (5 bases). Trimming shortened V by 2 bases and J by 5 bases, and 18 bases separated the two germline ends. This CDR3 is 16 amino acids long. Germline V CDR1 and CDR2: MRHNA, SNTAGT. The CDR3 DNA sequence: TGTGCCAGCAGTGACGTCTCCGGCGGAGGAGAGGAGACCCAGTACTTC. It encodes CASSDVSGGGEETQYF.